The sequence of this T cell receptor (beta chain) was determined in a study of human T cells and chemical hapten exposure. Study summary: Upper-back patches of 0.01% DPC were read at 6 days. Patients, largely female, had alopecia areata, totalis or universalis. Study-level findings and limits: Following DPC sensitization, TCRs present above 1 in 1000 frequency showed no change.

In germline, CDR1 is SGHRS, CDR2 YFSETQ. V lost 6 bases and J lost 0, with 11 bases in between. The CDR3 has 14 amino acids. Described time point: pre-sensitization, week 0. Treatment described: therapeutic diphenylcyclopropenone sensitization with weekly scalp DPC. A remark on this clonotype: Its antigen is not known.

Separate cDNA molecules received unique molecular identifiers, which the library attached to them. TCRdb recomputed calls from the RACE reads with MiXCR, one row per CDR3 protein. The table shows approximately 180,000 distinct CDR3 sequences, with 25% to 35% occurring only once. The sequence derives from a woman aged 30 to 39 with alopecia areata. Some clones in this sample may be carry-over from other donors' samples. The sequenced sample was whole blood, obtained in connection with sensitization to the hapten diphenylcyclopropenone (DPC). J is TRBJ2-3 and V is TRBV5-1; D is ambiguous. The CDR3, as DNA: TGCGCCAGCACCCCGGAACAAAGCACAGATACGCAGTATTTT. It encodes CASTPEQSTDTQYF.